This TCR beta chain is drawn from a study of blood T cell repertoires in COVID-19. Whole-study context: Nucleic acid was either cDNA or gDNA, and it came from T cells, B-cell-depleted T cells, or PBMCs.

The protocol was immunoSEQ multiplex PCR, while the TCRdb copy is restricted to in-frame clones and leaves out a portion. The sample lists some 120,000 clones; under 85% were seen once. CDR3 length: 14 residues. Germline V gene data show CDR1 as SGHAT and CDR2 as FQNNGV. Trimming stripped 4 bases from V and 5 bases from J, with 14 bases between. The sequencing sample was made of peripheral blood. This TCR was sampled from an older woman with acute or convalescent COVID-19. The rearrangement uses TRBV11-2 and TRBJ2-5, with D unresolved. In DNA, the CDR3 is TGTGCCAGCAGCTCCCCCCGGGTTCAGGAGACCCAGTACTTC. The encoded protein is CASSSPRVQETQYF.